Listed here is a single T cell receptor beta chain. Its specificity is not known. The data were taken from a study of beta chain features in type 1 diabetes. All of the isolated RNA was reverse transcribed, so expressed TCRB transcripts were sequenced. Approximately 3.5 million reads per sample on average were obtained from naive, central memory and regulatory T cell samples. Assay used: immunoSEQ multiplex PCR; TCRdb lists only in-frame clones, some missing. Here the sample spans about 260,000 clones, less than 30% being singletons. Trimming cost V 7 bases and J 8 bases, with 15 bases left between them. CDR1 and CDR2 (germline): SGHRS, YFSETQ. The CDR3 has 13 amino acids. Whole-study findings and limits: The VDJ junctions of type 1 diabetes patients carried fewer insertions and more deletions. TCRB CDR3s were moderately but significantly shorter in Type 1 diabetes patients in all four CD4+ subsets.

V usage is TRBV5-1 and J usage is TRBJ2-2; D not resolved. The sequence was collected from a woman between 25 and 40 years old with type 1 diabetes. Source material: naive CD4+ T cells from blood. The DNA for the CDR3 is TGCGCCAGCGTAAGAGACATTTCTGGGGAGCTGTTTTTT. Protein product: CASVRDISGELFF.